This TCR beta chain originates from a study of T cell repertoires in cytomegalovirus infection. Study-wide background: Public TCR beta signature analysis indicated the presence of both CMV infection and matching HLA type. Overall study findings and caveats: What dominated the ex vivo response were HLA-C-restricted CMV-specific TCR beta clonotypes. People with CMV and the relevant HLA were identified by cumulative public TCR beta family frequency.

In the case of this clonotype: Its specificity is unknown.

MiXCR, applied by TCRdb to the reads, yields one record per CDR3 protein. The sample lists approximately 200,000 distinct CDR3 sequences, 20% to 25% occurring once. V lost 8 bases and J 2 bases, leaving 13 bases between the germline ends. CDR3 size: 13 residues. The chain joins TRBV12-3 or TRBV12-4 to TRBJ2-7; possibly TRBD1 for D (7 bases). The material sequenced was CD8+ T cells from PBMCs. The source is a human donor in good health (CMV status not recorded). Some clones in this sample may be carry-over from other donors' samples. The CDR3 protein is CASARGVAYEQYF. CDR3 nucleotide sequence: TGTGCCAGCGCCAGGGGGGTAGCCTACGAGCAGTACTTC.